This T cell receptor (beta chain) comes out of a study of blood T cell repertoires in COVID-19. On the study more broadly: Samples of COVID-19 (acute and convalescent) were obtained from the United States, Italy and Spain.

In the source study's methods: Amplifying reference gene primers gave estimates of nucleated cell counts. Profiling relied on immunoSEQ multiplex PCR, and the TCRdb table lists in-frame clones only, not all of them. V and J calls and clone size are copied from that table; D and trimming were computed from the DNA. The sample lists roughly 330,000 clones, around 87% seen once, with over 4% in the top ten. Participant-given clinical history determined each cohort assignment. This clone was found once. Source material: PBMCs or T cells enriched from blood (not recorded which). The clonotype was recovered from a woman aged 25 to 39 who had recovered from COVID-19.

CDR3 bases: TGTGCCAGCAGCGGGACTGTCCAAGGGGAGCAGTTCTTC. Its protein product is CASSGTVQGEQFF. The rearrangement uses TRBV9 and TRBJ2-1, with D possibly TRBD2 on 5 matching bases. Trimming left V 3 bases short and J 10 bases short, with 14 bases between. The CDR3 is 13 residues long. Germline lookup yields CDR1 SGDLS and CDR2 YYNGEE.